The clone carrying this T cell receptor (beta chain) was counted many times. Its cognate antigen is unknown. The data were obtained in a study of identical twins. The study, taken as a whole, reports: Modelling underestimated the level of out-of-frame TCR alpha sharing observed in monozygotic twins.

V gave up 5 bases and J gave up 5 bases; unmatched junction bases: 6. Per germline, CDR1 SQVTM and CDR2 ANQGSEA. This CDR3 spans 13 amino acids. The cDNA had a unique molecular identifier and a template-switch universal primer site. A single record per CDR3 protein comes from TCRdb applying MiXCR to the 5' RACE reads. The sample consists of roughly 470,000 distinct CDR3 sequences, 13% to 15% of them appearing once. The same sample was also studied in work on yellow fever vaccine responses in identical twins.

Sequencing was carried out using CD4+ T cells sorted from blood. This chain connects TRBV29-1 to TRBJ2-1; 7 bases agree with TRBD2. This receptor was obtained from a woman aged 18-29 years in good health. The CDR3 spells CSVRGVGNNEQFF. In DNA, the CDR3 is TGCAGCGTTCGGGGGGTTGGCAACAATGAGCAGTTCTTC.